The source of this TCR beta chain is a study of blood T cells in healthy people across ages. A second PCR, run for roughly 7 to 11 cycles, used a sample-barcoded 5' primer plus a J-beta primer mix. In TCRdb, the 5' RACE reads were re-called with MiXCR into one record per CDR3 protein. Among about 510,000 distinct CDR3 sequences listed, 25% to 35% were seen once. This clonotype was counted a single time. The CDR3 length is 10 residues. The ends were cut back, 4 bases at V and 15 bases at J, with 13 bases in the middle. Germline V gives CDR1 SQVTM, CDR2 ANQGSEA. This sample was shared with a second study, whose subject was T cells of mothers and their children.

The chain uses TRBV29-1 and TRBJ2-1; D is possibly TRBD2 (5 bases). The receptor's source is a boy between 2 and 10 years old in good health. The material sequenced was blood. CDR3 amino acids: CSVAVEVGFF. The CDR3, as DNA: TGCAGCGTTGCCGTGGAGGTGGGGTTCTTC.